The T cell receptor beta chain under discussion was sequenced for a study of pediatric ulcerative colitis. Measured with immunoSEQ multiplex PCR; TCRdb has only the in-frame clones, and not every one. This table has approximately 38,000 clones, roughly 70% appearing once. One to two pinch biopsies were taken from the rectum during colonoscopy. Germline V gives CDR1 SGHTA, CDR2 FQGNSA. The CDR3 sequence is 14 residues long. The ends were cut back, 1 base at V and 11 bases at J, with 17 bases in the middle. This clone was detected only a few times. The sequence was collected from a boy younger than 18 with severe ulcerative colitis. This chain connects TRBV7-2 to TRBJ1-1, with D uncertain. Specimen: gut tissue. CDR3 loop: CASSLEFRDFGAFF. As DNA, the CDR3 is TGTGCCAGCAGCTTAGAATTTCGGGATTTTGGGGCTTTCTTT.